This is a list of T cell receptor beta chains from one sample in a study of cytomegalovirus exposure and HLA in healthy donors. Method: immunoSEQ multiplex PCR; TCRdb's copy keeps in-frame clones and lacks some. The table records more than 80,000 clones, around 75% of them present only once. Material: PBMCs. The source of these receptors is a male donor in good health and CMV-seropositive. Each CDR3 is given with its conserved first and last residue. The D gene is left open where the match is weak. Clone size is stated in some rows and not others, as once, few, many or a class when expanded.

j_call v_call d_call clone_size cdr3_aa cdr3_nt
TRBJ1-4 TRBV4-2 NA NA CASSQDRGANEKLFF TGTGCCAGCAGCCAGGACCGGGGGGCTAATGAAAAACTGTTTTTT
TRBJ2-7 TRBV2 NA NA CASTGSGYEQYF TGTGCCAGCACCGGGTCTGGCTACGAGCAGTACTTC
TRBJ2-3 TRBV29-1 NA NA CSVDRPGLTGWAQYF TGCAGCGTTGATCGTCCAGGGCTGACCGGGTGGGCGCAGTATTTT
TRBJ2-1 TRBV7-7 TRBD2 NA CASSRLAGSYNEQFF TGTGCCAGCAGCCGTCTAGCGGGCTCCTACAATGAGCAGTTCTTC
TRBJ2-7 TRBV6-6 TRBD2 NA CASTPREGSYEQYF TGTGCCAGCACCCCCAGGGAGGGTTCCTACGAGCAGTACTTC
TRBJ2-2 TRBV6-1 TRBD2 NA CASKLAGTTGELFF TGTGCCAGCAAACTAGCGGGAACCACCGGGGAGCTGTTTTTT
TRBJ1-1 TRBV7-3 NA few CASSLTAQVTEAFF TGTGCCAGCAGCTTAACGGCCCAGGTCACTGAAGCTTTCTTT
TRBJ1-5 TRBV7-6 NA NA CASSFQQGIDQPQHF TGTGCCAGCAGCTTTCAACAGGGTATCGATCAGCCCCAGCATTTT
TRBJ2-7 TRBV4-1 TRBD1 NA CASSPQGQGGTGTTYEQYF TGCGCCAGCAGCCCCCAGGGACAGGGGGGAACTGGAACGACCTACGAGCAGTACTTC
TRBJ2-1 TRBV7-7 NA NA CASSTGSQSNEQFF TGTGCTAGCAGCACAGGGAGTCAATCGAATGAGCAGTTCTTC
TRBJ2-7 TRBV19 TRBD2 NA CASSRQLAPSSYEQYF TGTGCCAGTAGTAGACAACTAGCGCCAAGCTCCTACGAGCAGTACTTC
TRBJ2-2 TRBV10-3 NA NA CAISGTQPGELFF TGTGCCATCAGCGGGACACAACCCGGGGAGCTGTTTTTT
TRBJ1-1 TRBV4-3 NA NA CASSQVSNMNTEAFF TGCGCCAGCAGCCAAGTTTCGAACATGAACACTGAAGCTTTCTTT
TRBJ1-1 TRBV10-2 NA NA CAASVRATEAFF TGCGCCGCCTCAGTCAGGGCCACTGAAGCTTTCTTT
TRBJ2-5 TRBV28 NA NA CASTRTQETQYF TGTGCCAGCACGAGGACTCAAGAGACCCAGTACTTC
TRBJ2-1 TRBV29-1 TRBD1 NA CSVGTGGSYNEQFF TGCAGCGTGGGGACAGGGGGGTCGTACAATGAGCAGTTCTTC
TRBJ1-3 TRBV7-8 TRBD1 few CASSSRDRPYVGTIYF TGTGCCAGCAGCTCCAGGGACAGACCCTATGTGGGCACCATATATTTT
TRBJ1-3 TRBV6-5 NA NA CASSYSRDPSRNTIYF TGTGCCAGCAGTTACTCTCGAGACCCTTCGCGGAACACCATATATTTT
TRBJ1-2 TRBV7-9 NA NA CATPREGLKDGYTF TGTGCCACCCCTAGGGAGGGTTTGAAGGATGGCTACACCTTC
TRBJ1-2 TRBV12-2 NA NA CASRLGLRADRGINYGYTF TGTGCAAGTCGCTTAGGCCTAAGAGCAGACAGGGGAATCAACTATGGCTACACCTTC
TRBJ1-5 TRBV6-1 NA few CASSEPRGNQPQHF TGTGCCAGCAGTGAACCGCGGGGCAATCAGCCCCAGCATTTT
TRBJ1-2 TRBV7-2 NA NA CASSLGGGPNYGYTF TGTGCCAGCAGCTTAGGGGGGGGGCCTAACTATGGCTACACCTTC
TRBJ2-7 TRBV30 TRBD2 NA CAWSVRLAGGPTSYEQYF TGTGCCTGGAGTGTACGTCTAGCGGGAGGGCCTACATCTTACGAGCAGTACTTC
TRBJ1-2 TRBV6-6 TRBD1 few CASSLPPGQGGGYTF TGTGCCAGCAGTTTGCCACCGGGACAGGGAGGTGGCTACACCTTC
TRBJ1-1 TRBV7-2 TRBD1 NA CATSQGENTEAFF TGTGCCACCTCACAGGGGGAGAACACTGAAGCTTTCTTT
TRBJ1-5 TRBV16 NA NA CASSQNRDTQHF TGTGCCAGCAGCCAGAACCGGGACACCCAGCATTTT
TRBJ2-7 TRBV27 TRBD1 NA CASSLTGMGYEQYF TGTGCCAGCAGTCTGACAGGGATGGGCTACGAGCAGTACTTC
TRBJ2-7 TRBV7-9 TRBD1 NA CASSLPLVRGEQYF TGTGCCAGCAGCTTGCCCCTTGTCAGGGGGGAGCAGTACTTC
TRBJ2-7 TRBV7-2 TRBD2 NA CASSLIGRAGEQYF TGTGCCAGCAGCTTAATCGGGAGGGCCGGTGAGCAGTACTTC
TRBJ2-2 TRBV28 TRBD2 NA CASSTTGLAGVTGELFF TGTGCCAGCAGTACCACGGGACTAGCGGGAGTCACCGGGGAGCTGTTTTTT